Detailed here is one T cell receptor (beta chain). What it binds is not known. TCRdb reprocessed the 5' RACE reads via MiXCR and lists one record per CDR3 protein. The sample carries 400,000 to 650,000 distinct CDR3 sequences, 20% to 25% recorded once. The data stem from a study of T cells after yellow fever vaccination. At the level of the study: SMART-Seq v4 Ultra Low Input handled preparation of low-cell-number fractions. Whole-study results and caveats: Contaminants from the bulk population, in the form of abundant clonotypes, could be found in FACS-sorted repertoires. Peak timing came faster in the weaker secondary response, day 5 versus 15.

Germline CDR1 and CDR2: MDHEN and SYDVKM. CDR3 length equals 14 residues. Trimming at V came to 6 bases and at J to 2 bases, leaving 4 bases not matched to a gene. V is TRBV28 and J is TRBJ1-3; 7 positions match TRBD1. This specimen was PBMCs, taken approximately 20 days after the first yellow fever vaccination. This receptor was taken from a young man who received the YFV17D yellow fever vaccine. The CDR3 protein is CASRLDRAGNTIYF. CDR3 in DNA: TGTGCCAGCAGGCTAGACAGGGCTGGAAACACCATATATTTT.